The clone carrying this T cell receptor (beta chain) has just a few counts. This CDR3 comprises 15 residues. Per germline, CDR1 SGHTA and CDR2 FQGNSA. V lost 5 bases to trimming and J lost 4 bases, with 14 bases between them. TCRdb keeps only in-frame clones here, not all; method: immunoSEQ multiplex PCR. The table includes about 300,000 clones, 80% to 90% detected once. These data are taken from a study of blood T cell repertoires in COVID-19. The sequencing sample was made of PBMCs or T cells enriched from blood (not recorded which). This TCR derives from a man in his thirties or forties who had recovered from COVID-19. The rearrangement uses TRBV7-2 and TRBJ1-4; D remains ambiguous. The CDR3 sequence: CASSISGFNNEKLFF. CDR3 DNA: TGTGCCAGCAGCATTTCCGGGTTCAATAATGAAAAACTGTTTTTT. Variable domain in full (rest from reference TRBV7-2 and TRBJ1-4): GAGVSQSPSNKVTEKGKDVELRCDPISGHTALYWYRQSLGQGLEFLIYFQGNSAPDKSGLPSDRFSAERTGGSVSTLTIQRTQQEDSAVYLCASSISGFNNEKLFFGSGTQLSVL.